This T cell receptor (beta chain) was profiled in a study of vaccination and CD4 T cells after COVID-19. Whole-study context: Convalescent patients gave post-COVID blood a median about 100 days post-diagnosis, range 35 to 161.

Treatment denoted: roughly 11-day PBMC culture with coronavirus spike peptide pools or control peptides (ViraFEST assay). Each well held under 2.5 million PBMCs in IL-2 (roughly 10 IU/ml) medium with approximately 9.1 ug/ml peptide pools. Negative selection separated CD4+ T cells from roughly ten-day cultures. An Oncomine TCR Beta short-read assay was used to sequence the DNA from cultured CD4+ T cells. TCRdb ran MiXCR on the PCR reads and lists one entry per CDR3 protein. The repertoire includes some 12,000 distinct CDR3 sequences, 38% of them detected once, and 20% to 25% sits in the top ten. The CDR3 totals 15 residues. CDR1 and CDR2 (germline): MNHEY, SVGEGT. Trimming left V 7 bases short and J 6 bases short, with 21 bases between. In its sample, this clonotype ranks as large. The antigen is not known.

The TCR was taken from a human donor with COVID-19. The chain uses TRBV6-2 or TRBV6-3 and TRBJ1-2; possible D gene TRBD1, 5 bases. The sequencing input was cultured CD4+ T cells from blood. CDR3 region: CASTKNPGGINGYTF. The CDR3 DNA is TGTGCCAGCACCAAAAATCCGGGGGGGATTAATGGCTACACCTTC.